These T cell receptor beta chains were read from a single sample in a study of shared clonotypes between healthy human individuals. Sequencing used immunoSEQ multiplex PCR; TCRdb keeps in-frame clones, though not all of them. The table has about 2.4 million clones, 80% to 95% seen once. Specimen: naive CD4+ T cells from PBMCs. These receptors all come from a man aged 18-30 years in good health. Some clones in this sample may be carry-over from other donors' samples. CDR3s include the opening cysteine and the closing phenylalanine or tryptophan. A D gene is named only where the DNA matches it firmly. Size tells how often a clone was seen (once, few, many) or the class of an expanded clone, and some rows leave it out.

TRBJ2-4,.,TRBD2,TRBV28,CASSLPLLGLAGGGNIQYF,TGTGCCAGCAGTTTACCCTTGCTGGGACTAGCGGGAGGAGGAAACATTCAGTACTTC
TRBJ1-2,.,.,TRBV5-1,CASSLAPAGSLYGYTF,TGCGCCAGCAGCTTGGCCCCGGCGGGCAGCCTCTATGGCTACACCTTC
TRBJ2-1,.,TRBD2,TRBV9,CASSAAGTSGIYEQFF,TGTGCCAGCAGCGCCGCCGGGACTAGCGGGATATATGAGCAGTTCTTC
TRBJ1-1,.,.,TRBV6-5,CASSYFGIHTEAFF,TGTGCCAGCAGTTACTTTGGAATCCACACTGAAGCTTTCTTT
TRBJ2-7,.,TRBD2,TRBV9,CASSRGDYRAHEQYF,TGTGCCAGCAGCAGAGGGGACTACCGTGCCCACGAGCAGTACTTC
TRBJ2-5,.,.,TRBV25-1,CASSEPGQGGTQYF,TGTGCCAGCAGCGAGCCGGGCCAGGGGGGGACCCAGTACTTC
TRBJ2-5,.,.,TRBV14,CASSQEVPGVETQYF,TGTGCCAGCAGCCAAGAGGTTCCAGGGGTGGAGACCCAGTACTTC
TRBJ2-1,.,.,TRBV20-1,CSAGLTNEQFF,TGCAGTGCCGGACTGACCAATGAGCAGTTCTTC
TRBJ2-1,.,.,TRBV9,CASSFFPNEQFF,TGTGCCAGCAGCTTCTTTCCTAATGAGCAGTTCTTC
TRBJ1-2,few,.,TRBV2,CASSEDRNYGYTF,TGTGCCAGCAGTGAAGACAGGAACTATGGCTACACCTTC
TRBJ2-7,.,.,TRBV5-1,CASSPDGGGEQYF,TGCGCCAGCAGCCCGGACGGGGGAGGCGAGCAGTACTTC
TRBJ1-1,.,TRBD1,TRBV2,CAGRVGQVYTEAFF,TGTGCCGGAAGGGTAGGACAGGTATACACTGAAGCTTTCTTT
TRBJ2-5,.,TRBD1,TRBV7-9,CASSRDSQETQYF,TGTGCCAGCAGCCGGGACAGTCAAGAGACCCAGTACTTC
TRBJ2-7,.,.,TRBV5-1,CASSWDPTLGYEQYF,TGCGCCAGCAGCTGGGACCCTACTCTCGGGTACGAGCAGTACTTC
TRBJ2-3,once,.,TRBV28,CASSSAGYRQYF,TGTGCCAGCAGTTCAGCGGGCTATAGGCAGTATTTT
TRBJ1-1,.,TRBD1,TRBV29-1,CSAAGGWAEAFF,TGCAGCGCTGCAGGGGGCTGGGCTGAAGCTTTCTTT
TRBJ2-3,.,.,TRBV25-1,CASSVGGSTDTQYF,TGTGCCAGCAGTGTTGGCGGGAGCACAGATACGCAGTATTTT
TRBJ2-2,few,TRBD1,TRBV5-4,CASSFTTGMSGELFF,TGTGCCAGCAGCTTCACGACAGGGATGTCCGGGGAGCTGTTTTTT
TRBJ1-1,.,.,TRBV7-9,CASSLEALETEAFF,TGTGCCAGCAGCTTAGAGGCGCTGGAGACTGAAGCTTTCTTT
TRBJ2-5,.,.,TRBV28,CASSLPGSETQYF,TGTGCCAGCAGTCTCCCCGGTTCGGAGACCCAGTACTTC